This TCR beta chain was profiled in a study of sequential checkpoint blockade in melanoma. Notes on the study in general: Pretreatment TIL clonality tracked with response in the nivolumab-first arm. Clinical benefit was about 30 times likelier when tumor T-cell fraction and clonality increased. PD-L1 staining and CD8+ counts, not mutational load, tracked tumor T-cell clonality.

Treatment noted: randomized to nivolumab then ipilimumab (arm A) or the reverse (arm B). This CDR3 region has 15 residues. The germline V gene has CDR1 SGHNT and CDR2 YENEEA. V gave up 1 base and J gave up 6 bases, with 13 bases separating them. This clone was found many times. The antigen is not known. TCRdb's table, derived via immunoSEQ multiplex PCR, lists solely in-frame clones and lacks some. The sample lists under 7,000 clones, 25% to 30% occurring once. The origin of this receptor is a human donor with melanoma. The chain combines TRBV11-3 with TRBJ1-5; D remains ambiguous. Source: tumor tissue (inferred from file names), taken from a patient given nivolumab and ipilimumab in sequence. Here the CDR3 DNA reads TGTGCCAGCAGCTTAGGGCCGTCAGCGGGTCAGCCCCAGCATTTT. It translates to CASSLGPSAGQPQHF.